This TCR beta chain was sequenced during a study of OX40 agonist ivuxolimab in advanced cancers. Study information: In three patients, partial responses were observed, one with hepatocellular carcinoma and two with cutaneous melanoma.

The CDR3 extends over 15 amino acids. V was clipped by 8 bases and J by 5 bases; unmatched bases: 9. Germline-derived CDR1 and CDR2 are SQVTM and ANQGSEA. Measured with immunoSEQ multiplex PCR; TCRdb has only the in-frame clones, and not every one. The sample carries over 20,000 clones, 76% recorded once. Notes on this clone: The target antigen is unknown.

General study results and limits: Expanded peripheral T cell antigen specificity was not determined.

Exclusion applied to patients with autoimmune disease history or systemic immunosuppression. V usage is TRBV29-1 and J usage is TRBJ2-3, with 14 bases matching TRBD2. The receptor was derived from an adult with an advanced solid tumor such as melanoma, head and neck, liver or kidney cancer. The source material was CD4+ or CD8+ T cells sorted from blood, sampled in a trial of the OX40 agonist ivuxolimab. The CDR3 DNA follows: TGCAGCTTCCGCGGACTAGCGGGGGGACTAGATACGCAGTATTTT. Its protein is CSFRGLAGGLDTQYF.